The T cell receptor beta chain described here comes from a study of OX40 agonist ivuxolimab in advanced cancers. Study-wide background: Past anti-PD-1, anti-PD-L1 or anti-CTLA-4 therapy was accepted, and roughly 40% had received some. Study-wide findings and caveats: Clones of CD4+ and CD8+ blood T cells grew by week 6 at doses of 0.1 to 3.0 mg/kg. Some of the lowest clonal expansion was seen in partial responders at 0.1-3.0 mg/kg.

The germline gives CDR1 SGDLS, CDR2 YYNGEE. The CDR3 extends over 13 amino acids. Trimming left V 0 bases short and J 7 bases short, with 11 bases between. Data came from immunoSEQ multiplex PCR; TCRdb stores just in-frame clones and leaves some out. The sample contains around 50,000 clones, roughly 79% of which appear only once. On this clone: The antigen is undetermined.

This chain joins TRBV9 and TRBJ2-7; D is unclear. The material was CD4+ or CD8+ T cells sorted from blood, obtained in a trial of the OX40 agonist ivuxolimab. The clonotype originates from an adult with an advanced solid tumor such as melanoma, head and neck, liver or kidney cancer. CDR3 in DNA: TGTGCCAGCAGCGTAGATAACCTGGCAGAGCAGTACTTC. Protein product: CASSVDNLAEQYF.